The sequence of this TCR beta chain was determined in a study of glioma-infiltrating T cells after dendritic cell vaccination. Looking at the study overall: Dendritic cell vaccination trial patients had either newly diagnosed or recurrent glioblastoma. Autologous tumor lysate was loaded overnight onto monocyte-derived dendritic cells grown seven to eight days with IL-4 and GM-CSF.

Described time point: after dendritic cell vaccination, including at tumor progression/relapse. PBMC were collected before vaccination, two weeks after the third vaccination, and at progression. In germline, CDR1 is GTSNPN, CDR2 SVGIG (reference sequence). This CDR3 region has 13 residues. The V end was cut by 3 bases, the J end by 6 bases, with 15 bases between. The PCR used 60 V beta and 13 J beta primers. Produced via immunoSEQ multiplex PCR; TCRdb's table is partial and in-frame only. The sample has fewer than 70,000 clones, more than 75% seen once; the top ten hold roughly 8.5%. The sequenced sample was blood, obtained after dendritic cell vaccination. This rearrangement joins TRBV30 to TRBJ2-7; tentatively, D is TRBD2 (7 bases). This clonotype was sampled from a human donor with glioblastoma. Here the CDR3 reads CAWRGGALTEQYF. Written as DNA, the CDR3 is TGTGCCTGGAGGGGGGGGGCCCTCACCGAGCAGTACTTC. The entire variable domain, with the rest obtained from reference TRBV30 and TRBJ2-7, is as follows: SQTIHQWPATLVQPVGSPLSLECTVEGTSNPNLYWYRQAAGRGLQLLFYSVGIGQISSEVPQNLSASRPQDRQFILSSKKLLLSDSGFYLCAWRGGALTEQYFGPGTRLTVT.